This T cell receptor beta chain was recorded in a study of graft-versus-host responses after intestinal transplantation. The CDR3 length is 14 residues. Germline-derived CDR1 and CDR2 are GTSNPN and SVGIG (reference sequence). V lost 0 bases to trimming and J lost 0 bases, with 6 bases between them. This table comes from immunoSEQ multiplex PCR, and its TCRdb copy is limited to in-frame clones, with some not included. The data show roughly 110,000 clones, with 85% to 95% seen just once and 0.2% to 0.25% held by the top ten. A remark on this clone: The antigen remains unidentified.

The receptor's source is a human donor who was the organ donor for an intestinal transplant. V is TRBV30 and J is TRBJ1-5; TRBD1 might be the D (5 bases). Material: unstimulated CD4+ T cells sorted from spleen or lymph node cells, obtained before transplant. CDR3: CAWSVGGSNQPQHF. For the CDR3, the DNA is TGTGCCTGGAGTGTGGGGGGTAGCAATCAGCCCCAGCATTTT.